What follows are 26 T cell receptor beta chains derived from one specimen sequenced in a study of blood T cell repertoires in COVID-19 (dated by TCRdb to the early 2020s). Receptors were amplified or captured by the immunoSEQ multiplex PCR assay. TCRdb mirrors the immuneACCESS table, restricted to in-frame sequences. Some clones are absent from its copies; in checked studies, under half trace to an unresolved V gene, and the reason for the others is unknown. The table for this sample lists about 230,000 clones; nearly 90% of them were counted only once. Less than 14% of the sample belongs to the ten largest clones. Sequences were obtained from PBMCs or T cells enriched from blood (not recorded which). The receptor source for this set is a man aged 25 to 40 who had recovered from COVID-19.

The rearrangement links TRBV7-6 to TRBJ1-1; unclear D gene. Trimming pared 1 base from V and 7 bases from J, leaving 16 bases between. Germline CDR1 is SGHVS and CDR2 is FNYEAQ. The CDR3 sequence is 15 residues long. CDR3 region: CASSLVAGFMNEAFF. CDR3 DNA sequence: TGTGCCAGCAGCTTAGTGGCGGGGTTTATGAATGAAGCTTTCTTT.

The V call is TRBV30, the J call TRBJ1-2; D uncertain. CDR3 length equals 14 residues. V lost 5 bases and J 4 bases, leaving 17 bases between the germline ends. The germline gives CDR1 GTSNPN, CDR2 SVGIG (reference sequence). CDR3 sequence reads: CAWYRGSVGYGYTF. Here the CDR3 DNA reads TGTGCCTGGTATCGGGGTTCAGTAGGCTATGGCTACACCTTC.

The CDR3 DNA is TGTGCCAGCAGTTACCAGGGGAGGGTAGACGAGCAGTACTTC. Its translation: CASSYQGRVDEQYF. The rearrangement uses TRBV6-5 and TRBJ2-7; the D gene is possibly TRBD2 (7 bases). The CDR3 covers 14 residues. From germline, CDR1 is MNHEY and CDR2 SVGAGI. V was clipped by 2 bases and J by 5 bases, with 13 bases between them.

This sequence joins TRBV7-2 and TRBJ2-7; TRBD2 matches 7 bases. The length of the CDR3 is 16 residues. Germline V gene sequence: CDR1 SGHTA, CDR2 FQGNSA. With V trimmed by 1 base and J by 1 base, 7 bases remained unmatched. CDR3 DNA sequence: TGTGCCAGCAGCTTAGTTGCGGGGGTCCGATCCTACGAGCAGTACTTC. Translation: CASSLVAGVRSYEQYF.

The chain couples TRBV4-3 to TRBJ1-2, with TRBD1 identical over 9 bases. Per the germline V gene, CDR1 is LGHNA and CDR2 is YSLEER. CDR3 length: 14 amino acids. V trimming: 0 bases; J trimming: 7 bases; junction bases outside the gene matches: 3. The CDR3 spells CASSQEQGAGGYTF. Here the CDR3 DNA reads TGCGCCAGCAGCCAAGAACAGGGGGCGGGTGGCTACACCTTC.

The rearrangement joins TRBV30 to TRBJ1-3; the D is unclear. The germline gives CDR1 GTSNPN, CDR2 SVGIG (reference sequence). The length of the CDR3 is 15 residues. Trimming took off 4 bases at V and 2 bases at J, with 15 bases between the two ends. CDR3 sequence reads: CAWTIGLSTGNTIYF. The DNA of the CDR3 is TGTGCCTGGACTATCGGACTGAGCACTGGAAACACCATATATTTT.

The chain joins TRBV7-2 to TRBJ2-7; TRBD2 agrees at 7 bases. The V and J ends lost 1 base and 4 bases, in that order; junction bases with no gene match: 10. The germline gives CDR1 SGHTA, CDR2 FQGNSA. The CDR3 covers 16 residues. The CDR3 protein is CASSLDAAGPYYEQYF. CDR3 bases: TGTGCCAGCAGCTTAGACGCAGCGGGGCCTTATTACGAGCAGTACTTC.

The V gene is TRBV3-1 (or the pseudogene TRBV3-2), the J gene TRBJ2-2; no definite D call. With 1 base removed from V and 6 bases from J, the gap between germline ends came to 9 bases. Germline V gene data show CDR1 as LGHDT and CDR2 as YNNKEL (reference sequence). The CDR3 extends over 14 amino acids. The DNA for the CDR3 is TGTGCCAGCAGCCAAGTGTCCGGAGCCGGGGAGCTGTTTTTT. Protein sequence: CASSQVSGAGELFF.

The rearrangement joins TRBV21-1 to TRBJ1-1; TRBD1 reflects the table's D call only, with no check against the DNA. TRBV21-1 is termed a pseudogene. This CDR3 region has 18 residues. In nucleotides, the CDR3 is TGTGCCAGCAGCTCCTACCCTCCAGGGAAAATTATGAACACTGAAGCTTTCTTT. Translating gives CASSSYPPGKIMNTEAFF.

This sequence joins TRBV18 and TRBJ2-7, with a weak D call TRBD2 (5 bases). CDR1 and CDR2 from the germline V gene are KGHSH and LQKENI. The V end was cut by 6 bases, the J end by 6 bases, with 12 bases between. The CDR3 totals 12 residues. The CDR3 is CASSPQEGEQYF. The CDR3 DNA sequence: TGTGCCAGCTCGCCCCAAGAGGGCGAGCAGTACTTC.

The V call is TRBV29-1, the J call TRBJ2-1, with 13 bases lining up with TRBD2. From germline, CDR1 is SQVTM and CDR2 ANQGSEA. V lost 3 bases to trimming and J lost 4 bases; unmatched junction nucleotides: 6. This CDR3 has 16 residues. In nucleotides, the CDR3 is TGCAGCGTTGACCATACTAGCGGGAGGGTATACAATGAGCAGTTCTTC. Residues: CSVDHTSGRVYNEQFF.

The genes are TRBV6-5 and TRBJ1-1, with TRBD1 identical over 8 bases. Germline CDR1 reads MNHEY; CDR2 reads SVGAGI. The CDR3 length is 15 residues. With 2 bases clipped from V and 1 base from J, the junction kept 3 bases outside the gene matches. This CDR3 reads CASSYQGQANTEAFF. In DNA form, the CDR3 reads TGTGCCAGCAGTTACCAGGGACAGGCGAACACTGAAGCTTTCTTT.

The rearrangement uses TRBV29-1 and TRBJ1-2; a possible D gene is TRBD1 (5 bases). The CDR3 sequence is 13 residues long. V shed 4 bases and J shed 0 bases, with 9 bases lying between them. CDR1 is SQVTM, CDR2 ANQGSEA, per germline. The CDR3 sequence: CSVGGKANYGYTF. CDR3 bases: TGCAGCGTTGGGGGCAAGGCTAACTATGGCTACACCTTC. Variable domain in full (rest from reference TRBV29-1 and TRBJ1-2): SAVISQKPSRDICQRGTSLTIQCQVDSQVTMMFWYRQQPGQSLTLIATANQGSEATYESGFVIDKFPISRPNLTFSTLTVSNMSPEDSSIYLCSVGGKANYGYTFGSGTRLTVV.

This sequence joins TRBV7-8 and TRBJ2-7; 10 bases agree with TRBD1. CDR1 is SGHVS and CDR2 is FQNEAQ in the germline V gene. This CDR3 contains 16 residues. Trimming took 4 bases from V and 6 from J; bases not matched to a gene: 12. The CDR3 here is CASSSEQAGQGLEQYF. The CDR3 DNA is TGTGCCAGCAGCTCAGAGCAGGCGGGACAGGGGCTCGAGCAGTACTTC. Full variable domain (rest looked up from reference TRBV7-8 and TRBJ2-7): GAGVSQSPRYKVAKRGQDVALRCDPISGHVSLFWYQQALGQGPEFLTYFQNEAQLDKSGLPSDRFFAERPEGSVSTLKIQRTQQEDSAVYLCASSSEQAGQGLEQYFGPGTRLTVT.

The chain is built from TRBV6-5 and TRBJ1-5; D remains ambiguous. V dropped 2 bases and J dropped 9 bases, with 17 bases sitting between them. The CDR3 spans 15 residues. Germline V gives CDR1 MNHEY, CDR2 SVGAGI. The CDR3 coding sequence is TGTGCCAGCAGTTACCCAGGTACCCCCGACCGGCCCCAGCATTTT. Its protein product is CASSYPGTPDRPQHF.

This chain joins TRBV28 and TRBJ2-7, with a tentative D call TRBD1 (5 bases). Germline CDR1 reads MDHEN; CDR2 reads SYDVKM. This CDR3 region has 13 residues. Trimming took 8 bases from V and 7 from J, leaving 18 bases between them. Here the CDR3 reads CASCGRAEYEQYF. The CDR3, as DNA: TGTGCCAGCTGCGGCAGGGCCGAATATGAGCAGTACTTC.

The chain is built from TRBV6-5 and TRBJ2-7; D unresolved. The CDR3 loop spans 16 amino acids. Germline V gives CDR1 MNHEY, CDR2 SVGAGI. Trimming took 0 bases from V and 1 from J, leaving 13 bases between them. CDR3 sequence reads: CASSYSGALTSYEQYF. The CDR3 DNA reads TGTGCCAGCAGTTACTCTGGTGCGTTAACTTCCTACGAGCAGTACTTC.

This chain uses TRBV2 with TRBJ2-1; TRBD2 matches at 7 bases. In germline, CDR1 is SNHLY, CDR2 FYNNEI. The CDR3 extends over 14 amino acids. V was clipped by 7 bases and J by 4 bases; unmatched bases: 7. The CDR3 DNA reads TGTGCCAGCAAAGTATTAGCGGGTTACAATGAGCAGTTCTTC. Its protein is CASKVLAGYNEQFF.

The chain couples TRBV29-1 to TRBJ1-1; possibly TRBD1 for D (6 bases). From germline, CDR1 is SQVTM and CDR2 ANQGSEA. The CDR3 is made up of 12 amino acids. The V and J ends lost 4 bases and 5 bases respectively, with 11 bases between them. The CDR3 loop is CSVVTGGTEAFF. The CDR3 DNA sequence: TGCAGCGTTGTGACAGGAGGTACTGAAGCTTTCTTT.

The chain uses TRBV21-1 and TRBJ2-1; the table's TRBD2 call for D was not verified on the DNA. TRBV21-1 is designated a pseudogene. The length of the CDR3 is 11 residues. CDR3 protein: CASSLRRRLFF. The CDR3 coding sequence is TGTGCCAGCAGCCTAAGGAGGCGGTTGTTCTTC.

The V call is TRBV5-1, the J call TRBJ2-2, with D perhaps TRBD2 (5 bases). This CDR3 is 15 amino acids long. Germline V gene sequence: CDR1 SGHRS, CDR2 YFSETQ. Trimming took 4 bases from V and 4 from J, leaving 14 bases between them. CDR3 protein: CASSPGTESTGELFF. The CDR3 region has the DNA TGCGCCAGCAGCCCGGGAACAGAGAGCACCGGGGAGCTGTTTTTT.

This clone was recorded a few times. CDR3 coding DNA: TGTGCCAGCTCACCGGACTTACTATACGAGACAGGGCAAAAACTGTTTTTT. It codes for CASSPDLLYETGQKLFF. J is TRBJ1-4 and V is TRBV18; 7 nucleotides agree with TRBD1. V was pared by 3 bases and J by 9 bases, with 16 bases of the junction left unmatched. In germline, CDR1 is KGHSH, CDR2 LQKENI. CDR3 length: 17 residues.

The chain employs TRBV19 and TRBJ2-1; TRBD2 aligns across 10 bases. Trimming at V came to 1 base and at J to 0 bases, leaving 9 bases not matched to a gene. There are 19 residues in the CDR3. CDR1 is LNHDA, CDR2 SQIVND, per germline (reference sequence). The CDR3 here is CASSIAGLALSSSYNEQFF. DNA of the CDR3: TGTGCCAGTAGTATAGCGGGACTAGCGCTTTCGAGCTCCTACAATGAGCAGTTCTTC. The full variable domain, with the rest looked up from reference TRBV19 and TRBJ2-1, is DGGITQSPKYLFRKEGQNVTLSCEQNLNHDAMYWYRQDPGQGLRLIYYSQIVNDFQKGDIAEGYSVSREKKESFPLTVTSAQKNPTAFYLCASSIAGLALSSSYNEQFFGPGTRLTVL.

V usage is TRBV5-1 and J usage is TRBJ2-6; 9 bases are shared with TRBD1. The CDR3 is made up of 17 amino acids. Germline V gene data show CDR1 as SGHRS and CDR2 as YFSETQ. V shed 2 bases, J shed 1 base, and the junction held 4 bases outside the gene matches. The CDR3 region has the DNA TGCGCCAGCAGCTTAGGGACAGGGAGGTCTGGGGCCAACGTCCTGACTTTC. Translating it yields CASSLGTGRSGANVLTF.

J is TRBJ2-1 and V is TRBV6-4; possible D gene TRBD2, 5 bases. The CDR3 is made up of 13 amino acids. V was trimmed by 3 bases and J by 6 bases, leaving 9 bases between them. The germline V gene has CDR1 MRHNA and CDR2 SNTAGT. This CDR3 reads CASSERALNEQFF. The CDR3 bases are TGTGCCAGCAGTGAGCGGGCGCTCAATGAGCAGTTCTTC.

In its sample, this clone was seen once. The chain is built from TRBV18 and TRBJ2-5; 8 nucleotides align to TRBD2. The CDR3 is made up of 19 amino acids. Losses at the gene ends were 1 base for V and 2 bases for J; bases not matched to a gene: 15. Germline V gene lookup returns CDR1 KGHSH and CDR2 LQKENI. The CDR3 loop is CASSPLRGGQLAAQETQYF. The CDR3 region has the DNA TGTGCCAGCTCACCACTTCGAGGGGGGCAACTAGCGGCTCAAGAGACCCAGTACTTC.